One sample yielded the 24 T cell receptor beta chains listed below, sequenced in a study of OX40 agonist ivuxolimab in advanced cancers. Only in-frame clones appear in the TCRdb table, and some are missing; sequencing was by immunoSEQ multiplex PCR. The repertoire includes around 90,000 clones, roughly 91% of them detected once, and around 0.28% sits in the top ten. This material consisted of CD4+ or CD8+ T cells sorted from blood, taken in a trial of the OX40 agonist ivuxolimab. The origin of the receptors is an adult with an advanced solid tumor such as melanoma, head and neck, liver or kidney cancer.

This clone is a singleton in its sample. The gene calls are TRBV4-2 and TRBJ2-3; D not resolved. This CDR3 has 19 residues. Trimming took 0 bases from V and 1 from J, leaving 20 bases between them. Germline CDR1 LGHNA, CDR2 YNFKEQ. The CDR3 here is CASSQDQAFSRSRTDTQYF. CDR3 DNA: TGTGCCAGCAGCCAAGATCAAGCCTTCTCCAGGTCTCGCACAGATACGCAGTATTTT.

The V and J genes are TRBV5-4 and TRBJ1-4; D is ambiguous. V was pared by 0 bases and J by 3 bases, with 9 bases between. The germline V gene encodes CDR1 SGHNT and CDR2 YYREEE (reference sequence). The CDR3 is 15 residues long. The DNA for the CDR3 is TGTGCCAGCAGCTTGGCCGGGAGGGCTAATGAAAAACTGTTTTTT. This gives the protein CASSLAGRANEKLFF.

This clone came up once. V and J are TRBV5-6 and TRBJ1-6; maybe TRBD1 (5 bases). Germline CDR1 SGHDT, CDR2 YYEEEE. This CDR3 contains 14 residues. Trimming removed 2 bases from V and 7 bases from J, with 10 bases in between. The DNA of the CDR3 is TGTGCCAGCAGCTTACGACAGTCGAATTCACCCCTCCACTTT. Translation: CASSLRQSNSPLHF. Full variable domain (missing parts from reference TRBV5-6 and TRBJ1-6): DAGVTQSPTHLIKTRGQQVTLRCSPKSGHDTVSWYQQALGQGPQFIFQYYEEEERQRGNFPDRFSGHQFPNYSSELNVNALLLGDSALYLCASSLRQSNSPLHFGNGTRLTVT.

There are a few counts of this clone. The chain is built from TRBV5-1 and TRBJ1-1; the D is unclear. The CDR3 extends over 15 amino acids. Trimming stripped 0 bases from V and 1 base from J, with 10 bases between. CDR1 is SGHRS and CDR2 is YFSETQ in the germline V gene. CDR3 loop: CASSLDGRPNTEAFF. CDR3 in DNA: TGCGCCAGCAGCTTGGATGGCAGGCCGAACACTGAAGCTTTCTTT.

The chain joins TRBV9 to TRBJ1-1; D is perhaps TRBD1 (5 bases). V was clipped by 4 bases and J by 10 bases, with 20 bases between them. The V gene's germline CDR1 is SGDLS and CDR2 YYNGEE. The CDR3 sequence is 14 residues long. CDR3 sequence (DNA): TGTGCCAGCAGCCCGGTGGTGGGTAGGGGTCCAGCTTTCTTT. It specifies CASSPVVGRGPAFF.

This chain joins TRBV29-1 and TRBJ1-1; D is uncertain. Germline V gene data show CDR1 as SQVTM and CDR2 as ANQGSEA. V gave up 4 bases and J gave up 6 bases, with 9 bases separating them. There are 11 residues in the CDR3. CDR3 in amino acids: CSVVANPEAFF. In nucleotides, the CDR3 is TGCAGCGTTGTAGCGAATCCTGAAGCTTTCTTT.

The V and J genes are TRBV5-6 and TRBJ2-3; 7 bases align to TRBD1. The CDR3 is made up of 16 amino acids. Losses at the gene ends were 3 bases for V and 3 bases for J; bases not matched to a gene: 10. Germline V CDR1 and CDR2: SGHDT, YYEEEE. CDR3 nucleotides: TGTGCCAGCAGCTCGGGACAGATATTCGCTACAGATACGCAGTATTTT. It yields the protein CASSSGQIFATDTQYF.

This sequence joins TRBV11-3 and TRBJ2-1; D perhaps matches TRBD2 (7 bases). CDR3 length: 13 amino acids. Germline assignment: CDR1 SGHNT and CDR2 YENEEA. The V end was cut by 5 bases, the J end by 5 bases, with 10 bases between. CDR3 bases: TGTGCCAGCAGCGGGGGGGCCGACAATGAGCAGTTCTTC. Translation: CASSGGADNEQFF.

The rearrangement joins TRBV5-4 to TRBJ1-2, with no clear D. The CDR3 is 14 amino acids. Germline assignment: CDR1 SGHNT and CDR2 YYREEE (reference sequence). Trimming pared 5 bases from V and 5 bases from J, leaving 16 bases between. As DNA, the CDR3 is TGTGCCAGCAGTCAGGACCCCCGGGCTTATGGCTACACCTTC. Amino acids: CASSQDPRAYGYTF.

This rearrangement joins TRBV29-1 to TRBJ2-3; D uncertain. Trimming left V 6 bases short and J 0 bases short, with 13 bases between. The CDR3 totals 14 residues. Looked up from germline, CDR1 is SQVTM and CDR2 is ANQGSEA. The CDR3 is CSVSPLQSTDTQYF. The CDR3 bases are TGCAGCGTGTCACCCTTACAGAGCACAGATACGCAGTATTTT.

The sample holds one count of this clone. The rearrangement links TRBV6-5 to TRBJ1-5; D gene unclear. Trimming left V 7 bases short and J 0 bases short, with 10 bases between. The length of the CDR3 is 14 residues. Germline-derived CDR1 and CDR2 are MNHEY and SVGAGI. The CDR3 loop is CASTLTDSNQPQHF. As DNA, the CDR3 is TGTGCCAGCACCCTGACGGATAGCAATCAGCCCCAGCATTTT.

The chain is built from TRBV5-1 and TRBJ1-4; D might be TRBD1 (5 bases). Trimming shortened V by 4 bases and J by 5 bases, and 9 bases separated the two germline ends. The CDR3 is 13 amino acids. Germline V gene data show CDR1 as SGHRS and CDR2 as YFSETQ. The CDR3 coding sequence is TGCGCCAGCAGCACCCAGGGAAATGAAAAACTGTTTTTT. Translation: CASSTQGNEKLFF.

CDR3 amino acids: CATLLLGSGGASTQYF. As DNA, the CDR3 is TGTGCCACCCTACTTCTTGGTAGCGGGGGGGCTAGTACGCAGTATTTT. The V gene is TRBV7-4, the J gene TRBJ2-3; 11 positions agree with TRBD2. Germline CDR1 and CDR2: SGHVT and SQSDAQ. The trim removed 10 bases at V and 8 bases at J, leaving 17 bases unmatched. The CDR3 is made up of 16 amino acids.

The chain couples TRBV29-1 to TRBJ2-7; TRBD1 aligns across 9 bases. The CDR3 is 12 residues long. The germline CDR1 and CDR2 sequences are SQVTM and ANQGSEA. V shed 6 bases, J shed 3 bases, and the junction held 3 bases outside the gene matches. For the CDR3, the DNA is TGCAGCGTCAGACAGGGGGTCTACGAGCAGTACTTC. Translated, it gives CSVRQGVYEQYF.

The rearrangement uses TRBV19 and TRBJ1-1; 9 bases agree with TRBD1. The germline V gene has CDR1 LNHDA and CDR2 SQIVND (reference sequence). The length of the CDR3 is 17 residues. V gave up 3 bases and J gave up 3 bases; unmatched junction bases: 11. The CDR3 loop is CASSIVDRGNMDTEAFF. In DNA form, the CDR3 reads TGTGCCAGTAGTATTGTGGACAGGGGTAACATGGACACTGAAGCTTTCTTT. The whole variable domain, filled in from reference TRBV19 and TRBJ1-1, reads DGGITQSPKYLFRKEGQNVTLSCEQNLNHDAMYWYRQDPGQGLRLIYYSQIVNDFQKGDIAEGYSVSREKKESFPLTVTSAQKNPTAFYLCASSIVDRGNMDTEAFFGQGTRLTVV.

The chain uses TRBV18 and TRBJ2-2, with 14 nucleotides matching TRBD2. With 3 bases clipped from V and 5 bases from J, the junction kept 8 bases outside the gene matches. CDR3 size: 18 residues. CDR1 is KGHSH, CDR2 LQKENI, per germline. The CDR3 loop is CASSPPAGTSGGTGELFF. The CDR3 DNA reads TGTGCCAGCTCACCGCCTGCCGGGACTAGCGGGGGAACCGGGGAGCTGTTTTTT.

CDR3 amino acids: CASGVHGDTQYF. In DNA, the CDR3 is TGCGCCAGCGGTGTCCATGGAGATACGCAGTATTTT. The chain combines TRBV5-1 with TRBJ2-3; D not certain. This CDR3 region has 12 residues. V was clipped by 7 bases and J by 5 bases, with 11 bases between them. The germline V gene has CDR1 SGHRS and CDR2 YFSETQ.

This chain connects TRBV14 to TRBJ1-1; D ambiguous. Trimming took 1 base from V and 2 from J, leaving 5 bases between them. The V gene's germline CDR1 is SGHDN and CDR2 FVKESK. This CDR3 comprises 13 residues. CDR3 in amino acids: CASSQALNTEAFF. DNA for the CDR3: TGTGCCAGCAGCCAAGCGCTAAACACTGAAGCTTTCTTT.

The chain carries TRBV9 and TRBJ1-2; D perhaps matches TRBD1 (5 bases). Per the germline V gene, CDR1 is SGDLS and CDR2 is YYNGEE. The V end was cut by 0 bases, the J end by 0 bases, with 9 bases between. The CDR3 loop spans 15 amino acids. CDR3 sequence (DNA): TGTGCCAGCAGCGTAGAGGTGGGGCCTAACTATGGCTACACCTTC. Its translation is CASSVEVGPNYGYTF.

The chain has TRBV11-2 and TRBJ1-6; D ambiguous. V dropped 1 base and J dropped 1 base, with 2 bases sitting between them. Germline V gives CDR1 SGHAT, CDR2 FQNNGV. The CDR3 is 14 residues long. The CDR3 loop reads CASSLVSYNSPLHF. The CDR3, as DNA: TGTGCCAGCAGCTTAGTATCCTATAATTCACCCCTCCACTTT.

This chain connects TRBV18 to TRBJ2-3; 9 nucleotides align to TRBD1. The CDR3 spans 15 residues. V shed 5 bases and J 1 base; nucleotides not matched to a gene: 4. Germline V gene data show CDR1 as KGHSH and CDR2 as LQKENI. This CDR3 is CASSNRDRGTDTQYF. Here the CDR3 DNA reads TGTGCCAGCTCAAACCGGGACAGGGGCACAGATACGCAGTATTTT.

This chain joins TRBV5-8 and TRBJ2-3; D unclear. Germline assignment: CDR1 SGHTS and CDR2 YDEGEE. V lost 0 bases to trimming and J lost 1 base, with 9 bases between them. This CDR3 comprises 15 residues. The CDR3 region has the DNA TGTGCCAGCAGCTTGGCCGGTGGGCGCACAGATACGCAGTATTTT. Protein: CASSLAGGRTDTQYF.

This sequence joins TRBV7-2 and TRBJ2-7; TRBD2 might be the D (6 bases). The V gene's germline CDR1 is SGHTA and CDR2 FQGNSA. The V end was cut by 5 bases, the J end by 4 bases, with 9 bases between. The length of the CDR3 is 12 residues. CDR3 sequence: CASSISGYEQYF. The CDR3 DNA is TGTGCCAGCAGCATTAGCGGATACGAGCAGTACTTC.

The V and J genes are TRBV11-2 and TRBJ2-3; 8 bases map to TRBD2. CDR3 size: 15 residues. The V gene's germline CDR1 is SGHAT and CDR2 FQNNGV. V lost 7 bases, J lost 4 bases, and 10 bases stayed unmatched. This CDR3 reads CASKRPGGPSDTQYF. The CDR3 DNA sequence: TGTGCCAGCAAGCGTCCGGGGGGGCCGTCAGATACGCAGTATTTT.